Sequencing of this TCR beta chain was carried out in a study of blood T cell repertoires in COVID-19. For the study at large: PBMCs, B-cell-depleted T cells, or T cells provided the cDNA or gDNA that made up the material.

From germline, CDR1 is SGDLS and CDR2 YYNGEE. CDR3 length: 16 residues. After removal of 0 bases from V and 6 bases from J, the junction contained 10 bases not matched to a gene. Per the authors' pipeline: Amplification of reference gene primers provided the estimated nucleated cell counts. The data were produced by immunoSEQ multiplex PCR, yet TCRdb's version contains in-frame clones alone and is incomplete. V and J calls and clone size come straight from that table; D and trimming were deduced from the DNA. Among 390,000 or so clones listed, roughly four fifths were seen once. This study enrolled people aged roughly 18 to 90 from around 26 US geographic areas. Cohort 3 donors were reported recovered after two negative PCRs, clearance, or symptom resolution.

This chain uses TRBV9 with TRBJ2-3; TRBD2 matches 7 bases. The sequenced sample consisted of PBMCs or T cells enriched from blood (not recorded which). The receptor comes from a woman between 45 and 65 years old who had recovered from COVID-19. The CDR3 spells CASSVVGQGGSDTQYF. CDR3 sequence (DNA): TGTGCCAGCAGCGTAGTTGGGCAGGGAGGGTCGGATACGCAGTATTTT.